This passage covers 19 T cell receptor beta chains from one sample sequenced in a study of T-cell reconstitution after alpha-beta-depleted transplantation in children. During its preparation, the TCRbeta library received unique molecular identifiers. TCRdb independently ran MiXCR on the PCR reads; one entry per CDR3 protein. The sample has around 480,000 distinct CDR3 sequences, 30% to 35% seen once. The specimen comprised PBMCs from the stem cell graft donor, sampled from the stem cell graft. The receptor set was obtained from a human donor who donated a stem cell graft to a child with aplastic anemia.

The CDR3: CASSPTGDPYNEQFF. In DNA, the CDR3 is TGTGCCAGCAGCCCCACTGGGGACCCCTACAATGAGCAGTTCTTC. This chain joins TRBV12-3 or TRBV12-4 and TRBJ2-1; D is tentatively TRBD1 or TRBD2 (5 bases each). The CDR3 sequence is 15 residues long. V was shortened by 6 bases and J by 2 bases, with 14 bases between the two germline ends.

This clonotype occurred a few times. The chain employs TRBV19 and TRBJ2-1; no clear D gene. The CDR3 spans 17 residues. Trimming cost V 5 bases and J 2 bases, with 19 bases left between them. Germline V gene lookup returns CDR1 LNHDA and CDR2 SQIVND (reference sequence). Here the CDR3 reads CASSPPAIYSAYNEQFF. The CDR3 DNA is TGTGCCAGTAGTCCCCCCGCAATTTATTCCGCCTACAATGAGCAGTTCTTC.

This clonotype has just one count. The chain joins TRBV18 to TRBJ1-2; D not resolved. Germline CDR1 KGHSH, CDR2 LQKENI. V lost 5 bases and J 2 bases, leaving 21 bases between the germline ends. The CDR3 sequence is 17 residues long. The chain's CDR3 is CASSSFNGYRPNYGYTF. CDR3 DNA: TGTGCCAGCTCATCCTTTAACGGGTATCGACCCAACTATGGCTACACCTTC.

The J gene is TRBJ1-3, the V gene TRBV5-1; D possibly corresponds to TRBD1 (6 bases). The ends were cut back, 5 bases at V and 0 bases at J, with 18 bases in the middle. The CDR3 totals 17 residues. Germline-derived CDR1 and CDR2 are SGHRS and YFSETQ. The CDR3 sequence is CASRRDTSQSSGNTIYF. CDR3 nucleotides: TGCGCCAGCAGGCGGGACACTTCTCAGAGCTCTGGAAACACCATATATTTT.

This clonotype was seen more than once but under ten times. This chain joins TRBV25-1 and TRBJ1-1; D gene ambiguous. The ends were cut back, 4 bases at V and 1 base at J, with 7 bases in the middle. The CDR3 runs to 13 residues. Germline V gives CDR1 MGHDK, CDR2 SYGVNS. CDR3 loop: CASSGAGNTEAFF. The DNA of the CDR3 is TGTGCCAGCAGTGGGGCAGGGAACACTGAAGCTTTCTTT.

The V gene is TRBV6-1, the J gene TRBJ1-4; D gene ambiguous. The CDR3 has 16 residues. Looked up from germline, CDR1 is MNHNS and CDR2 is SASEGT. Deletions cut 2 bases from V and 3 bases from J, with 13 bases between. The CDR3 region has the DNA TGTGCCAGCAGTGAAAATAGAAACAGAGCTAATGAAAAACTGTTTTTT. Amino acid sequence: CASSENRNRANEKLFF.

This rearrangement joins TRBV20-1 to TRBJ2-1; D is undetermined. Germline V gives CDR1 DFQATT, CDR2 SNEGSKA (reference sequence). The V end lost 1 base, the J end lost 2 bases, and 15 bases lay between the germline ends. The CDR3 has 16 amino acids. The CDR3 DNA reads as TGCAGTGCTAGAGCGGTCGCGGAGAGGACCTACAATGAGCAGTTCTTC. Amino acid sequence: CSARAVAERTYNEQFF.

V gene TRBV7-9 combines with J gene TRBJ2-1; weak D call: TRBD2 (6 bases). CDR1 is SEHNR and CDR2 is FQNEAQ in the germline V gene (reference sequence). The V and J ends lost 2 bases and 10 bases respectively, with 12 bases between them. The CDR3 consists of 13 residues. In nucleotides, the CDR3 is TGTGCCAGCAGCTTAATCACGGGAGAAGAGCAGTTCTTC. Protein: CASSLITGEEQFF.

In DNA, the CDR3 is TGTGCCAGCAGCTTGCGGGTAAACCAAGGCGGCTACACCTTC. This gives the protein CASSLRVNQGGYTF. The gene calls are TRBV5-6 and TRBJ1-2; D gene unclear. The germline CDR1 and CDR2 sequences are SGHDT and YYEEEE. V was clipped by 1 base and J by 8 bases, with 15 bases between them. This CDR3 is 14 amino acids long.

This clonotype was detected a few times. V usage is TRBV6-5 and J usage is TRBJ1-4; D call uncertain. The V gene lost 4 bases and the J gene lost 8 bases, with 14 bases spanning the gap. The CDR3 covers 14 residues. Per the germline V gene, CDR1 is MNHEY and CDR2 is SVGAGI. The CDR3 loop is CASSFAVPFEKLFF. The DNA for the CDR3 is TGTGCCAGCAGTTTCGCCGTTCCTTTCGAAAAACTGTTTTTT.

The V gene is TRBV7-3, the J gene TRBJ2-1; 9 nucleotides line up with TRBD2. CDR1 and CDR2 (germline): SGHTA, FQGTGA. The CDR3 totals 16 residues. V trimming: 3 bases; J trimming: 7 bases; junction bases outside the gene matches: 10. CDR3 residues: CASSLTAGGPGNEQFF. The CDR3 nucleotides read TGTGCCAGCAGCTTGACGGCGGGAGGGCCGGGAAATGAGCAGTTCTTC.

This clonotype was counted a few times. The V gene is TRBV5-4, the J gene TRBJ2-5; 9 bases are a match to TRBD1. V dropped 4 bases and J dropped 5; count of bases not matched to a gene: 12. CDR3 length: 16 amino acids. The V gene's germline CDR1 is SGHNT and CDR2 YYREEE (reference sequence). CDR3 residues: CASSPAGTGSWETQYF. CDR3 sequence (DNA): TGTGCCAGCAGCCCAGCTGGGACAGGGTCCTGGGAGACCCAGTACTTC.

This clonotype came up many times. V is TRBV20-1 and J is TRBJ2-1; 11 nucleotides match TRBD2. Germline V gene lookup returns CDR1 DFQATT and CDR2 SNEGSKA (reference sequence). The CDR3 loop spans 14 amino acids. V shed 3 bases, J shed 6 bases, and the junction held 4 bases outside the gene matches. CDR3 in amino acids: CSASLAGGFNEQFF. CDR3 coding DNA: TGCAGTGCTAGTCTAGCGGGAGGATTCAATGAGCAGTTCTTC.

The rearrangement links TRBV9 to TRBJ2-1, with D possibly being TRBD1 (6 bases). CDR1 SGDLS and CDR2 YYNGEE come from the germline V gene. The CDR3 loop spans 14 amino acids. Trimming pared 0 bases from V and 8 bases from J, leaving 12 bases between. The chain's CDR3 is CASSVDGTRDEQFF. The CDR3 region has the DNA TGTGCCAGCAGCGTAGATGGGACAAGAGATGAGCAGTTCTTC.

This clonotype appeared many times. The genes are TRBV9 and TRBJ2-2; TRBD2 might be the D (6 bases). CDR1 and CDR2 from the germline V gene are SGDLS and YYNGEE. V shed 3 bases and J shed 5 bases, with 17 bases lying between them. This CDR3 is 16 amino acids long. Here the CDR3 DNA reads TGTGCCAGCAGCGCCAGGAGGGGAGGAGGGACCGGGGAGCTGTTTTTT. This codes for CASSARRGGGTGELFF.

This chain connects TRBV5-1 to TRBJ2-3, with a tentative D call TRBD2 (6 bases). Trimming pared 6 bases from V and 0 bases from J, leaving 14 bases between. This CDR3 comprises 15 residues. CDR1 is SGHRS and CDR2 is YFSETQ in the germline V gene. Here the CDR3 reads CASIFRDSSTDTQYF. CDR3 DNA: TGCGCCAGCATCTTCCGGGACTCCAGCACAGATACGCAGTATTTT. Full variable domain (outside the CDR3, taken from reference TRBV5-1 and TRBJ2-3): KAGVTQTPRYLIKTRGQQVTLSCSPISGHRSVSWYQQTPGQGLQFLFEYFSETQRNKGNFPGRFSGRQFSNSRSEMNVSTLELGDSALYLCASIFRDSSTDTQYFGPGTRLTVL.

This chain connects TRBV12-3 or TRBV12-4 to TRBJ2-5, with D tentatively TRBD1 (5 bases). This CDR3 has 16 amino acids. Trimming shortened V by 8 bases and J by 2 bases, and 21 bases separated the two germline ends. Here the CDR3 reads CASGLPGAGLQETQYF. The CDR3 DNA is TGTGCCAGCGGATTACCCGGAGCAGGGCTACAAGAGACCCAGTACTTC.

CDR3 region: CASSARRGYSSTDTQYF. In nucleotides, the CDR3 is TGTGCCAGCAGCGCCCGCAGGGGATATTCTAGCACAGATACGCAGTATTTT. This chain connects TRBV7-9 to TRBJ2-3; possible D gene TRBD1, 6 bases. The germline V gene encodes CDR1 SEHNR and CDR2 FQNEAQ (reference sequence). The CDR3 contains 17 residues. V was trimmed by 5 bases and J by 0 bases, leaving 18 bases between them.

This clonotype was seen more than once but under ten times. The chain links TRBV12-3 or TRBV12-4 to TRBJ2-2; weak D call: TRBD2 (5 bases). V gave up 8 bases and J gave up 4 bases, with 14 bases separating them. The length of the CDR3 is 14 residues. This CDR3 reads CASSLGVSTGELFF. The CDR3 DNA is TGTGCCAGCTCCCTGGGAGTGAGCACCGGGGAGCTGTTTTTT.